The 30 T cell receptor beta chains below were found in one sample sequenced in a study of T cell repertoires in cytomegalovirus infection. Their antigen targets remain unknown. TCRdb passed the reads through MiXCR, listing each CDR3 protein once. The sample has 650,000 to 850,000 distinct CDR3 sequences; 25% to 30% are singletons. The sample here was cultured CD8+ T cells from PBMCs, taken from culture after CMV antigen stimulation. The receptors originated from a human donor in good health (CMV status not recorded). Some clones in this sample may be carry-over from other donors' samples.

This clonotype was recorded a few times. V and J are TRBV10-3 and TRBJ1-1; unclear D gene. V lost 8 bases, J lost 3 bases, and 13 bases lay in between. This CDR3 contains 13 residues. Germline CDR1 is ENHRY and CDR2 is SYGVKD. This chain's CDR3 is CAIRIKKDTEAFF. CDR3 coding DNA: TGTGCCATCCGAATCAAGAAAGACACTGAAGCTTTCTTT.

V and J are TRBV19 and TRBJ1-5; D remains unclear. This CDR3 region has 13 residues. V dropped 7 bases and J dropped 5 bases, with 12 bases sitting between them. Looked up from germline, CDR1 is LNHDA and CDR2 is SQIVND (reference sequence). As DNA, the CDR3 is TGTGCCAGTACCCCGGCCAAGTATCAGCCCCAGCATTTT. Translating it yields CASTPAKYQPQHF.

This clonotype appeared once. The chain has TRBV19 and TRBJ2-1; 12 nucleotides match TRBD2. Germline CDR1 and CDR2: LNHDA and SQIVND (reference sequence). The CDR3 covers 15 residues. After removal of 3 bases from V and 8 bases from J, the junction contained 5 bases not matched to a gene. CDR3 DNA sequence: TGTGCCAGTAGTATCGGGACTAGCGGGTGGGATGAGCAGTTCTTC. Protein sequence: CASSIGTSGWDEQFF. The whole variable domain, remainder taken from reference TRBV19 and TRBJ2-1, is DGGITQSPKYLFRKEGQNVTLSCEQNLNHDAMYWYRQDPGQGLRLIYYSQIVNDFQKGDIAEGYSVSREKKESFPLTVTSAQKNPTAFYLCASSIGTSGWDEQFFGPGTRLTVL.

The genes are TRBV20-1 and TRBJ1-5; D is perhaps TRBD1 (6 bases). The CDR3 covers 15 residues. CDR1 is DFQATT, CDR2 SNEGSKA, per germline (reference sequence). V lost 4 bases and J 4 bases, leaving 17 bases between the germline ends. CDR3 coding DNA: TGCAGTGCTATAGGACGGGGGGGCGCAAATCAGCCCCAGCATTTT. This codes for CSAIGRGGANQPQHF.

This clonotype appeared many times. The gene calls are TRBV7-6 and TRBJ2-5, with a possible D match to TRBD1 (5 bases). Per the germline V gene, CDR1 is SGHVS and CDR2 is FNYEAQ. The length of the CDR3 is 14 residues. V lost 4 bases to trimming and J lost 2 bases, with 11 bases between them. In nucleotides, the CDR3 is TGTGCCAGCAGCTACAGGTCCAGTCAAGAGACCCAGTACTTC. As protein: CASSYRSSQETQYF.

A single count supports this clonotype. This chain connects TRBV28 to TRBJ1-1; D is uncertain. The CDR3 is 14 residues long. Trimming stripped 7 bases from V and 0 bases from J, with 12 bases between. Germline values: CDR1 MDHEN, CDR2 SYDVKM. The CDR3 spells CASTRLAVNTEAFF. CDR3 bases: TGTGCCAGCACCCGCCTAGCTGTGAACACTGAAGCTTTCTTT.

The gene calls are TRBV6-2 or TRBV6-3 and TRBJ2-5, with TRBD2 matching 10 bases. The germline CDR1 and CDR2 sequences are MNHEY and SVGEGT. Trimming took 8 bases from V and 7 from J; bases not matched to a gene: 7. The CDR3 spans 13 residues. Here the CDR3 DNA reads TGTGCCAGCTCGAGCGGGGGGGCCTGGACCCAGTACTTC. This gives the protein CASSSGGAWTQYF.

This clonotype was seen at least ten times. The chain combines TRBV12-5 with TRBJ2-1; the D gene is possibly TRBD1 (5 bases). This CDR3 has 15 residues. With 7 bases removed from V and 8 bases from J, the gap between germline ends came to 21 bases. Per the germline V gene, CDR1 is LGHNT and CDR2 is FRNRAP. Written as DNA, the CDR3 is TGTGCTAGTGCCCCCCATGGGGCTTCGCTTGATGAGCAGTTCTTC. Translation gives CASAPHGASLDEQFF.

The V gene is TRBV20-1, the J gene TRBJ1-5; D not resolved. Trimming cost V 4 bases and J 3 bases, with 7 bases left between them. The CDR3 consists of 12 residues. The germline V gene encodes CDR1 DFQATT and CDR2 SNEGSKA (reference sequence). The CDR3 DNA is TGCAGTGCTAACTCCGTCAATCAGCCCCAGCATTTT. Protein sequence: CSANSVNQPQHF.

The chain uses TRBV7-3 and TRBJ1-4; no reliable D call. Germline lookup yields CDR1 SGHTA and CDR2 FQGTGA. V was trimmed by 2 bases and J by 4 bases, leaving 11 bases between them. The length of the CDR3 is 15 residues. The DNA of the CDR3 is TGTGCCAGCAGCTTAGAGGCAGAGTTTAATGAAAAACTGTTTTTT. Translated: CASSLEAEFNEKLFF.

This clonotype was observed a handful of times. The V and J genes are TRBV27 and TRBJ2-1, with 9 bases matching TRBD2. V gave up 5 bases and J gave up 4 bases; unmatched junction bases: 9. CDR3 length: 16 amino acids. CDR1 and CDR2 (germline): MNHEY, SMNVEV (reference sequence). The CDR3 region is CASSPWAGGQYNEQFF. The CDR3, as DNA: TGTGCCAGCAGTCCATGGGCGGGGGGGCAATACAATGAGCAGTTCTTC.

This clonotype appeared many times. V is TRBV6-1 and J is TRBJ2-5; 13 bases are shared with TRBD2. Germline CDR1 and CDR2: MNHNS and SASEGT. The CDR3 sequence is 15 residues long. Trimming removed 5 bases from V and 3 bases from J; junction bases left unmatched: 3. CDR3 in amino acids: CASSRTSGGEETQYF. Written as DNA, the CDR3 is TGTGCCAGCAGTAGGACTAGCGGGGGAGAAGAGACCCAGTACTTC.

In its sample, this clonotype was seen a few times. CDR3 sequence reads: CASSFSDTSSYEQYF. The CDR3 region has the DNA TGTGCCAGCAGCTTCAGCGATACCAGCTCCTACGAGCAGTACTTC. V usage is TRBV5-6 and J usage is TRBJ2-7; D gene unclear. CDR1 is SGHDT and CDR2 is YYEEEE in the germline V gene. The CDR3 spans 15 residues. Trimming took 2 bases from V and 0 from J, leaving 12 bases between them.

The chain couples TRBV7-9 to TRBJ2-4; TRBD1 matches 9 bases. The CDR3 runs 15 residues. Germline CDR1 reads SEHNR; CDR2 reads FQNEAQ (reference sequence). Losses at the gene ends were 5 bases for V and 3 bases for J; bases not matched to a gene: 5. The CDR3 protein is CASSRQGEVKNIQYF. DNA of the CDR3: TGTGCCAGCAGCCGACAGGGGGAGGTCAAAAACATTCAGTACTTC. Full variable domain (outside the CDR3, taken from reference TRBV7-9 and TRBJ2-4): DTGVSQNPRHKITKRGQNVTFRCDPISEHNRLYWYRQTLGQGPEFLTYFQNEAQLEKSRLLSDRFSAERPKGSFSTLEIQRTEQGDSAMYLCASSRQGEVKNIQYFGAGTRLSVL.

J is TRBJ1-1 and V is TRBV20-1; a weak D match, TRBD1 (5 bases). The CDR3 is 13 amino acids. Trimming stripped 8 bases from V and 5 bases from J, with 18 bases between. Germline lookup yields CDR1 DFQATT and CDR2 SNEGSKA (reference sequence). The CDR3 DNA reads TGCAGTTCCCGCCCCCGGGGGGGGACTGAAGCTTTCTTT. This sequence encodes CSSRPRGGTEAFF.

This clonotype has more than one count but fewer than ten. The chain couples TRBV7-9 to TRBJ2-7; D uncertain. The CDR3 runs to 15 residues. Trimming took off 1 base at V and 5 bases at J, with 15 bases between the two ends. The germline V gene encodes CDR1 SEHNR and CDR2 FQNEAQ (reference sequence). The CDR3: CASSLGIGQKDEQYV. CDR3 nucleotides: TGTGCCAGCAGCTTAGGTATCGGCCAGAAGGACGAGCAGTACGTC.

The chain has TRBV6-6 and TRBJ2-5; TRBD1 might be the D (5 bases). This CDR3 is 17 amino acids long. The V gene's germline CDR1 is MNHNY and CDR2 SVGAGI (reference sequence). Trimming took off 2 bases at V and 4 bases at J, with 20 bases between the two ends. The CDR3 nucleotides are TGTGCCAGCAGTTACCTAGGTACTGGAGCTACAGGAGAGACCCAGTACTTC. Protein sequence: CASSYLGTGATGETQYF.

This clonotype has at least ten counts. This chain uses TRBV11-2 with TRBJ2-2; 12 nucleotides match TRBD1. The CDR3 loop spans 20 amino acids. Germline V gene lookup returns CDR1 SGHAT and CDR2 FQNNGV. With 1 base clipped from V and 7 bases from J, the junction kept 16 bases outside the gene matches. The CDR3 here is CASSLGRFLSGTGGNGELFF. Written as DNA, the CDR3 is TGTGCCAGCAGCTTAGGTCGATTTTTGTCCGGGACAGGGGGCAACGGGGAGCTGTTTTTT.

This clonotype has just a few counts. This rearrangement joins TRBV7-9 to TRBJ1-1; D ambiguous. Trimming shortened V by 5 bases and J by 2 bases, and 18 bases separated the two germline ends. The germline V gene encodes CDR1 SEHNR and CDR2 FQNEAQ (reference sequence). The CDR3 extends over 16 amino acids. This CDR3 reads CASSPTSLGSNTEAFF. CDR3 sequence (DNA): TGTGCCAGCAGCCCCACATCGCTGGGGTCTAACACTGAAGCTTTCTTT. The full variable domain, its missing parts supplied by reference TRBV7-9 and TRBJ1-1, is DTGVSQNPRHKITKRGQNVTFRCDPISEHNRLYWYRQTLGQGPEFLTYFQNEAQLEKSRLLSDRFSAERPKGSFSTLEIQRTEQGDSAMYLCASSPTSLGSNTEAFFGQGTRLTVV.

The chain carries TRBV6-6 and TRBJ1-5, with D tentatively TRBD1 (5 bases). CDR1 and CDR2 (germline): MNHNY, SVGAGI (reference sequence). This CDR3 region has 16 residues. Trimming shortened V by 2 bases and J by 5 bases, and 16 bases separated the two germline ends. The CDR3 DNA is TGTGCCAGCAGTTACGTCAGGGCCCGGGGGGATCAGCCCCAGCATTTT. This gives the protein CASSYVRARGDQPQHF.

This CDR3 is CASSVAGEMARPNEQFF. The CDR3 region has the DNA TGTGCCAGCAGCGTAGCAGGGGAGATGGCTAGACCCAATGAGCAGTTCTTC. The chain combines TRBV9 with TRBJ2-1; a weak D match, TRBD1 (6 bases). Between the trimmed V and J ends, which lost 0 bases and 6 bases, there was a span of 19 bases. Germline V gene sequence: CDR1 SGDLS, CDR2 YYNGEE. The CDR3 is 17 amino acids. Full variable domain (remainder filled in from reference TRBV9 and TRBJ2-1): DSGVTQTPKHLITATGQRVTLRCSPRSGDLSVYWYQQSLDQGLQFLIQYYNGEERAKGNILERFSAQQFPDLHSELNLSSLELGDSALYFCASSVAGEMARPNEQFFGPGTRLTVL.

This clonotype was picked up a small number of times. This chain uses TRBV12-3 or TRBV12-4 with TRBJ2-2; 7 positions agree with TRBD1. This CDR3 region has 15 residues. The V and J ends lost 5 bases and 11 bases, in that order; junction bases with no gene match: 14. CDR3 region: CASSPRNGQEAELFF. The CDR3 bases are TGTGCCAGCAGTCCCCGAAACGGACAGGAGGCTGAGCTGTTTTTT.

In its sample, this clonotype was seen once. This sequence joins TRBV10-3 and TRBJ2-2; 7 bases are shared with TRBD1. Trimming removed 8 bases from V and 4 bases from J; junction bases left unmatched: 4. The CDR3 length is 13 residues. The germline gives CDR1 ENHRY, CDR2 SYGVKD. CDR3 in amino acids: CAIGSGGTGELFF. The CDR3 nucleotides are TGTGCCATCGGTTCAGGGGGCACCGGGGAGCTGTTTTTT.

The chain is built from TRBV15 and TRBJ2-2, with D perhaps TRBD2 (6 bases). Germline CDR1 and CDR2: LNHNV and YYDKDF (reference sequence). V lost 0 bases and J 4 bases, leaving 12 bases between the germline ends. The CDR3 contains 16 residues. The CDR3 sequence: CATSRDPGGLTGELFF. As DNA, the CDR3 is TGTGCCACCAGCAGAGATCCAGGAGGGCTCACCGGGGAGCTGTTTTTT.

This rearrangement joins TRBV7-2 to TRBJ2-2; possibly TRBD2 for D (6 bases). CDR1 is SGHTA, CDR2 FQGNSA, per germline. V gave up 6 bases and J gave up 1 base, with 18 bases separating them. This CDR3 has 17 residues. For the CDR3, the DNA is TGTGCCAGCAGTCACCGTTCGGGACTTTGGAACACCGGGGAGCTGTTTTTT. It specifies CASSHRSGLWNTGELFF.

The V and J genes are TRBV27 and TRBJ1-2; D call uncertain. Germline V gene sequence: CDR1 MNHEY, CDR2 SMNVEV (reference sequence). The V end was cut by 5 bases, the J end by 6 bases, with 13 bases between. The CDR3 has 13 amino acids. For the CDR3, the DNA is TGTGCCAGCAGTCTTGACGGGTTCGATGGCTACACCTTC. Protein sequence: CASSLDGFDGYTF.

CDR3 sequence (DNA): TGTGCCAGCAGTCAAGGAAGGGCGGGTCCGGGCTCACCCCTCCACTTT. Translated: CASSQGRAGPGSPLHF. The chain has TRBV9 and TRBJ1-6; D unclear. Germline V gene sequence: CDR1 SGDLS, CDR2 YYNGEE. The CDR3 runs to 16 residues. V lost 5 bases to trimming and J lost 10 bases, with 22 bases between them.

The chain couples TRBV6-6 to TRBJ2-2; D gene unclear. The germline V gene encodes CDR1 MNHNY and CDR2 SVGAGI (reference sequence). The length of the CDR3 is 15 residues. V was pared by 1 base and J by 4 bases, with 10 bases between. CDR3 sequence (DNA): TGTGCCAGCAGTTACTTAGGGAAGGGCACCGGGGAGCTGTTTTTT. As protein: CASSYLGKGTGELFF.

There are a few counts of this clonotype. CDR3 region: CASSHRDRLQETQYF. The CDR3 coding sequence is TGCGCCAGCAGCCATCGGGACAGGCTTCAAGAGACCCAGTACTTC. V and J are TRBV4-1 and TRBJ2-5; 8 bases are a match to TRBD1. This CDR3 region has 15 residues. Losses at the gene ends were 3 bases for V and 2 bases for J; bases not matched to a gene: 5. Germline V CDR1 and CDR2: MGHRA, YSYEKL.

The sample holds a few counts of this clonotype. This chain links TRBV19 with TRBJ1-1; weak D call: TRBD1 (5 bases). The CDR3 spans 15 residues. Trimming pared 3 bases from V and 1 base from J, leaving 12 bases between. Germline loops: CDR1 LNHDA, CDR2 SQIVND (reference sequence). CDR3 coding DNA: TGTGCCAGTAGTATGATGGACACCTCGAACACTGAAGCTTTCTTT. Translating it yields CASSMMDTSNTEAFF.